This T cell receptor beta chain was captured by sequencing in a study of T-cell reconstitution after alpha-beta-depleted transplantation in children. Comment on this clonotype: Its matching antigen is unknown. The junction shows a germline mismatch at one end, possibly a read error.

Whole-study findings and limits: As was reported, about two months after transplant, alpha-beta T cells came from several hundred expanded graft clones.

Unique molecular identifiers were incorporated during preparation of the TCRbeta library. In TCRdb, the PCR reads were re-called with MiXCR into one record per CDR3 protein. The repertoire has fewer than 550,000 distinct CDR3 sequences, 15% to 20% of them found once; the top ten carry about 32%. The CDR3 is 11 residues long. Germline CDR1 and CDR2: MNHNY and SVGAGI (reference sequence). The chain employs TRBV6-6 and TRBJ2-5, with a tentative D call TRBD2 (5 bases). The input for sequencing was PBMCs, mostly from graft donor cells, taken 360 days after TCRalphabeta/CD19-depleted stem cell transplant. This TCR was recovered from a boy under three years old who had a stem cell transplant for Wiskott-Aldrich syndrome, so the T cells may come from the graft donor. CDR3 loop: CASSYSTGLFF. The CDR3 coding sequence is TGTGCCAGCAGTTACTCGACGGGGTTGTTCTTC.